The entry below describes one T cell receptor (beta chain). Produced via immunoSEQ multiplex PCR; TCRdb's table is partial and in-frame only. The data contain 180,000 or so clones, 75% to 90% of them singletons. The cohort comprised adults aged roughly 18 to 95 years residing in about two dozen US areas. The data stem from a study of blood T cell repertoires in COVID-19. Trimming left V 7 bases short and J 0 bases short, with 10 bases between. The CDR3 is 14 amino acids. Germline assignment: CDR1 MDHEN and CDR2 SYDVKM. Sample: PBMCs or T cells enriched from blood (not recorded which). This chain connects TRBV28 to TRBJ1-5; D gene ambiguous. The TCR sequence derives from a man aged 40-49 years who had recovered from COVID-19. The CDR3 nucleotides read TGTGCCAGCAAATATCACGGTAGCAATCAGCCCCAGCATTTT. Translating gives CASKYHGSNQPQHF.